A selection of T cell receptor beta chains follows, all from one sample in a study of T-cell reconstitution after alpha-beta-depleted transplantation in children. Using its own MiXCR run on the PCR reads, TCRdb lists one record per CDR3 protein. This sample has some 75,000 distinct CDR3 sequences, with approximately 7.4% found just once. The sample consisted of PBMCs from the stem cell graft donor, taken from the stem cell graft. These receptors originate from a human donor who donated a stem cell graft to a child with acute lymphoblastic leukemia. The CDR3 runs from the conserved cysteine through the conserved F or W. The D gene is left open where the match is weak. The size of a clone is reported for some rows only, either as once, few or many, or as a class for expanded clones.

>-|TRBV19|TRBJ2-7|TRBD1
TGTGCCAGTAGTAAACTGGACAGGCAGAACGAGCAGTACTTC
CASSKLDRQNEQYF
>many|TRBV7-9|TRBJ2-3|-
TGTGCCAGCAGCCCCACAGGCGGTCCCAGGACAGATACGCAGTATTTT
CASSPTGGPRTDTQYF
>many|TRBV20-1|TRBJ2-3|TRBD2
TGCAGTGCCTACAAGAGTAGCGGGGGGCCCGGGGAGGGTACGCAGTATTTT
CSAYKSSGGPGEGTQYF
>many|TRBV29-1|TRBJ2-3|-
TGCAGCGTTTTTCCGGGATCAAGCACAGATACGCAGTATTTT
CSVFPGSSTDTQYF
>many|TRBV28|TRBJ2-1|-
TGTGCCAGCAGCTACTCTCGCGGGCAGAATAATGAGCAGTTCTTC
CASSYSRGQNNEQFF
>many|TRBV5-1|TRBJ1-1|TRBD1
TGCGCCAGCAGCTCTCCAACAGGGGAGAGCACTGAAGCTTTCTTT
CASSSPTGESTEAFF
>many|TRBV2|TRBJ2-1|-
TGTGCCAGCAGTCGTCCTGAGGGGGATGAGCAGTTCTTC
CASSRPEGDEQFF
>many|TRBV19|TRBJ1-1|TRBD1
TGTGCCAGTAGTCCGCGACTGGGACAGGGTATTACTGAAGCTTTCTTT
CASSPRLGQGITEAFF
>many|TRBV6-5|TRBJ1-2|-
TGTGCCAGCAGTTACTCGGAGGGTCCTGGGGGCTACACCTTC
CASSYSEGPGGYTF
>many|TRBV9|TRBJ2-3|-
TGTGCCAGCAGCGGGGCCGGCACAGATACGCAGTATTTT
CASSGAGTDTQYF
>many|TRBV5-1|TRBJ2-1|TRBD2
TGCGCCAGCAGCTCCCAGCGGGAGCTCTATGAGCAGTTCTTC
CASSSQRELYEQFF
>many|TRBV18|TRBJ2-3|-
TGTGCCAGCTCCTCCAGCGCAGATACGCAGTATTTT
CASSSSADTQYF
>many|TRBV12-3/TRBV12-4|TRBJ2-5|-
TGTGCCAGCAGTCCCCTCCGGGATGAGACCCAGTACTTC
CASSPLRDETQYF
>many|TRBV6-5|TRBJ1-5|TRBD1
TGTGCCAGCAGTTACGGACAGGCGGGTCAGCCCCAGCATTTT
CASSYGQAGQPQHF
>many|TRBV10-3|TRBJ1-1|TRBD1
TGTGCCACCACGCCGGGACAGGGCAGGGGAAACACTGAAGCTTTCTTT
CATTPGQGRGNTEAFF
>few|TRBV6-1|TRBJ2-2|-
TGTGCCAGCAGTGAAGAGGGTCTAGTTGGCTCCGGGGAGCTGTTTTTT
CASSEEGLVGSGELFF
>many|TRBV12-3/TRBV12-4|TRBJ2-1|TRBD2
TGTGCCAGCAGTTTCGGGCGGGAGCAGTACAATGAGCAGTTCTTC
CASSFGREQYNEQFF
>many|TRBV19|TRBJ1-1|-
TGTGCCAGTAGTATGGGGGGGCCCACTGAAGCTTTCTTT
CASSMGGPTEAFF
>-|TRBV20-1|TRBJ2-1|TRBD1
TGCAGTGCTAGAGATCTCAGGGGGCATTACAATGAGCAGTTCTTC
CSARDLRGHYNEQFF
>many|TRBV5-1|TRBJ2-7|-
TGCGCCAGCAGCTTGGGTAGCGTCCCCTACGAGCAGTACTTC
CASSLGSVPYEQYF
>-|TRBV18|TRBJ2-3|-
TGTGCCAGCTCCTCAAACCCAGATACGCAGTATTTT
CASSSNPDTQYF
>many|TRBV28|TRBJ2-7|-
TGTGCCAGCAGTTTACGGGACGAGCAGTACTTC
CASSLRDEQYF
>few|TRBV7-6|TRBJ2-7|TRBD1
TGTGCCAGCAGCTTAGGGGGACAGGCCTACGAGCAGTACTTC
CASSLGGQAYEQYF
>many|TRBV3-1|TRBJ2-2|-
TGTGCCAGCAGCCAAACAATCACCGGGGAGCTGTTTTTT
CASSQTITGELFF
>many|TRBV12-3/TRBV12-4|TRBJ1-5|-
TGTGCCAGCAGCCCGAGCGGGTTCGAGCCCCAGCATTTT
CASSPSGFEPQHF
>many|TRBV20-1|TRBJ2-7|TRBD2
TGCAGTGCGACCACTAGCGGGAGCTACGAGCAGTACTTC
CSATTSGSYEQYF
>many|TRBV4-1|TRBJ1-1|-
TGCGCCAGCAGCCAAGTTGGGCGGTCTGAAGCTTTCTTT
CASSQVGRSEAFF
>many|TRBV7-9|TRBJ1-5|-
TGTGCCAGCAGCTTATTGACAGAGAATCAGCCCCAGCATTTT
CASSLLTENQPQHF
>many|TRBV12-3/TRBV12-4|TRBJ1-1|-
TGTGCCAGCACCGTGGACGGATCAATGAAGGGCACTGAAGCTTTCTTT
CASTVDGSMKGTEAFF
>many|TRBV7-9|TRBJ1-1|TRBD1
TGTGCCAGCAGCTTAGACAGGGGTACGAACACTGAAGCTTTCTTT
CASSLDRGTNTEAFF
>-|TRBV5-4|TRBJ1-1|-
TGTGCCAGCATTTCGGAGGGGGGGATGAACACTGAAGCTTTCTTT
CASISEGGMNTEAFF
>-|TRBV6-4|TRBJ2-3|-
TGTGCCAGCAGTATGGACAGCCCCACAGATACGCAGTATTTT
CASSMDSPTDTQYF
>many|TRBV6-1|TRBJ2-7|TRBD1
TGTGCCAGCGGACAGGGGATCTACGAGCAGTACTTC
CASGQGIYEQYF
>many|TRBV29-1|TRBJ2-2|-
TGCAGCGTCCAGCTGACTCGTGTGAACACCGGGGAGCTGTTTTTT
CSVQLTRVNTGELFF
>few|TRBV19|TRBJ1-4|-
TGTGCCAGTAGTATGCGACAGAATAATGAAAAACTGTTTTTT
CASSMRQNNEKLFF
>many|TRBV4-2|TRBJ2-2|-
TGTGCCAGCAGCATCCGCGCGGCCGGGGAGCTGTTTTTT
CASSIRAAGELFF
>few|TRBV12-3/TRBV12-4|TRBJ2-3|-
TGTGCCAGCACCTTAGCACCGGGGGATACGCAGTATTTT
CASTLAPGDTQYF
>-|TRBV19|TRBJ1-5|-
TGTGCCTCTAACAGGCACAATCAGCCCCAGCATTTT
CASNRHNQPQHF
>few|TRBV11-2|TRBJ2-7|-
TGTGCCAGCAGCCTCCCGGGCGAGCAGTACTTC
CASSLPGEQYF
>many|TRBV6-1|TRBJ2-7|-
TGTGCCAGCAGTGGTGGAAGCTCCTACGAGCAGTACTTC
CASSGGSSYEQYF
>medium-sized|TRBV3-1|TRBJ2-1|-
TGTGCCAGCAGCCAAGGCAATGAGCAGTTCTTC
CASSQGNEQFF
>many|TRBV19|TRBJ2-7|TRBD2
TGTGCCAGTAGTATGGGCTCTAGCGGCTCCTACGAGCAGTACTTC
CASSMGSSGSYEQYF
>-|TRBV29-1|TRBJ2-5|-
TGCAGCGTTGGTAGAACCCAAGAGACCCAGTACTTC
CSVGRTQETQYF
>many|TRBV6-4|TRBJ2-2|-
TGTGCCAGCAGTGACGGGTTGTCGTCCGGGGAGCTGTTTTTT
CASSDGLSSGELFF
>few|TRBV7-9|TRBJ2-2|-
TGTGCCAGCAGCCATCGGGACCCCCCCTTGGAGCTGTTTTTT
CASSHRDPPLELFF